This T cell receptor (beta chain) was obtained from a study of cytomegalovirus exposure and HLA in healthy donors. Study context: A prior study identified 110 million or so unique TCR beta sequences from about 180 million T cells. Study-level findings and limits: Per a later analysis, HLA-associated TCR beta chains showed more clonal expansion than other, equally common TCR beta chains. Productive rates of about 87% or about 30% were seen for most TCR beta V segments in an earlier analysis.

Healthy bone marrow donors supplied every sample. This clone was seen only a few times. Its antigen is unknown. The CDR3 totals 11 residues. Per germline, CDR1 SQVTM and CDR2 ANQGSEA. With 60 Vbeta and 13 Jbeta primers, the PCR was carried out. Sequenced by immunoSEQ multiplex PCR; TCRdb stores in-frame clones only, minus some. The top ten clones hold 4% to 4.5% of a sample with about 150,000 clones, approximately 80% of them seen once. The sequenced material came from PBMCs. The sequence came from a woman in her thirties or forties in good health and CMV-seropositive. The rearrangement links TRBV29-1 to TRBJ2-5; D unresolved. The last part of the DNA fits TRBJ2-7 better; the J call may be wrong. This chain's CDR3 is CSVDLLYEQYF. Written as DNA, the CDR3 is TGCAGCGTTGACCTACTCTACGAGCAGTACTTC.